A single sample gave rise to the 15 T cell receptor beta chains below, sequenced in a study of patients and donors after allogeneic stem cell transplantation. TCRdb ran MiXCR on the RT-PCR reads and lists one entry per CDR3 protein. The sample has about 160,000 distinct CDR3 sequences, about 24% seen once. Sequencing was carried out using blood, either unsorted or a sorted T cell fraction (not recorded which). Every receptor here comes from a human donor who was either an allogeneic HSCT recipient or a stem cell or donor lymphocyte infusion donor (not recorded which). It is not recorded whose cells these are; they may come from a transplant donor.

The chain carries TRBV20-1 and TRBJ1-4; 8 bases align to TRBD1. The ends lost 0 bases at V and 7 bases at J; junction bases unmatched: 10. The CDR3 sequence is 16 residues long. Germline V gene data show CDR1 as DFQATT and CDR2 as SNEGSKA (reference sequence). CDR3 coding DNA: TGCAGTGCTAGAGATCCAGGGGGCGAGGAGATTGAAAAACTGTTTTTT. Translating gives CSARDPGGEEIEKLFF.

This clonotype was observed a few times. CDR3 in amino acids: CSAVTGVGQPQHF. CDR3 bases: TGCAGCGCCGTGACAGGGGTTGGACAGCCCCAGCATTTT. The gene calls are TRBV29-1 and TRBJ1-5; 8 bases fit TRBD1. Germline V gene lookup returns CDR1 SQVTM and CDR2 ANQGSEA. V lost 7 bases and J lost 7; bases outside the gene matches: 9. The CDR3 is 13 residues long.

V gene TRBV10-3 combines with J gene TRBJ2-3; 7 nucleotides agree with TRBD1. The CDR3 is 14 residues long. The J segment lost 1 base and the V segment lost 10 bases, leaving 8 bases of the junction unmatched. CDR1 and CDR2 from the germline V gene are ENHRY and SYGVKD. The chain's CDR3 is CATSGTVGTDTQYF. As DNA, the CDR3 is TGTGCCACCTCCGGGACAGTTGGCACAGATACGCAGTATTTT.

This chain connects TRBV5-1 to TRBJ1-1; D remains ambiguous. CDR3 length: 15 amino acids. V lost 1 base and J 0 bases, leaving 10 bases between the germline ends. From germline, CDR1 is SGHRS and CDR2 YFSETQ. The CDR3 reads CASSLPRNLNTEAFF. Here the CDR3 DNA reads TGCGCCAGCAGCTTGCCAAGAAACCTGAACACTGAAGCTTTCTTT.

About this clonotype itself: The missing conserved phenylalanine or tryptophan at the end of this CDR3 makes a read error likely. The chain links TRBV2 to TRBJ2-3; TRBD2 aligns across 7 bases. The junction had 9 bases not matched to a gene; V was cut back by 7 bases and J by 5 bases. CDR1 SNHLY and CDR2 FYNNEI come from the germline V gene. The CDR3 has 14 residues. The DNA of the CDR3 is TGTGCCAGCAACCTTTTCGCGGGGGAAGATACGCAGTATATT. Translating gives CASNLFAGEDTQYI.

The chain has TRBV12-3 or TRBV12-4 and TRBJ2-5, with 7 bases lining up with TRBD1. This CDR3 contains 14 residues. With 6 bases clipped from V and 4 bases from J, the junction kept 8 bases outside the gene matches. The CDR3 reads CASSINRGLETQYF. The CDR3 DNA sequence: TGTGCCAGCAGCATTAACAGGGGCCTAGAGACCCAGTACTTC.

This clonotype was seen once. The chain employs TRBV7-6 and TRBJ2-3; TRBD1 matches at 8 bases. Germline values: CDR1 SGHVS, CDR2 FNYEAQ. CDR3 length: 16 residues. V lost 2 bases, J lost 3 bases, and 7 bases stayed unmatched. CDR3: CASSLLVGQDTDTQYF. In nucleotides, the CDR3 is TGTGCCAGCAGCTTACTTGTGGGACAGGATACAGATACGCAGTATTTT.

This sequence joins TRBV29-1 and TRBJ2-7, with a possible D match to TRBD1 (6 bases). The V gene lost 7 bases and the J gene lost 3 bases, with 13 bases spanning the gap. The CDR3 runs to 12 residues. Germline V gives CDR1 SQVTM, CDR2 ANQGSEA. As DNA, the CDR3 is TGCAGCGGTCAGAAACAGGGCTACGAGCAGTACTTC. Translating it yields CSGQKQGYEQYF.

This clonotype has more than one count but fewer than ten. The V gene is TRBV7-2, the J gene TRBJ2-1, with D unclear. Per the germline V gene, CDR1 is SGHTA and CDR2 is FQGNSA. The V end lost 5 bases, the J end lost 8 bases, and 7 bases lay between the germline ends. The CDR3 is 11 amino acids. In nucleotides, the CDR3 is TGTGCCAGCAGCAGACTCGATGAGCAGTTCTTC. Translating gives CASSRLDEQFF.

This rearrangement joins TRBV21-1 to TRBJ1-2; the DNA was not compared with TRBD1, the D call given in the table. TRBV21-1 is reported as a pseudogene. This CDR3 has 16 residues. For the CDR3, the DNA is TGTGCCAGCAGCAAAACACAGGGAACCGTTTTCGATGGCTACACCTTC. Translation: CASSKTQGTVFDGYTF.

This CDR3 is CASGRTEDFAYEQYF. CDR3 DNA: TGTGCCAGCGGCCGGACAGAAGATTTTGCCTACGAGCAGTACTTC. The chain joins TRBV2 to TRBJ2-7; a weak D match, TRBD1 (6 bases). The CDR3 is 15 residues long. CDR1 is SNHLY and CDR2 is FYNNEI in the germline V gene. Trimming pared 8 bases from V and 2 bases from J, leaving 19 bases between.

The sample holds a few counts of this clonotype. The chain links TRBV7-3 to TRBJ2-1; TRBD2 is a possible D gene (5 bases). Trimming removed 5 bases from V and 0 bases from J, with 14 bases in between. The CDR3 has 16 residues. Germline assignment: CDR1 SGHTA and CDR2 FQGTGA. CDR3 DNA: TGTGCCAGCAGCCCCTACCGGGGTAGCTCCTACAATGAGCAGTTCTTC. Translated: CASSPYRGSSYNEQFF.

This clonotype was counted only a few times. The CDR3 nucleotides are TGTGCCAGCAGTCCCAGGGAGGAAGTAAATGAAGCTTTCTTT. This encodes CASSPREEVNEAFF. The rearrangement uses TRBV12-3 or TRBV12-4 and TRBJ1-1, with D maybe TRBD1 (5 bases). Trimming removed 5 bases from V and 7 bases from J, with 17 bases in between. CDR3 size: 14 residues.

In this sample, this clonotype turned up a few times. The chain employs TRBV3-1 and TRBJ1-5; no definite D call. This CDR3 comprises 13 residues. Germline V gene lookup returns CDR1 LGHDT and CDR2 YNNKEL (reference sequence). V was shortened by 6 bases and J by 0 bases, with 6 bases between the two germline ends. The CDR3 region is CASSQYSNQPQHF. As DNA, the CDR3 is TGTGCCAGCAGTCAATATAGCAATCAGCCCCAGCATTTT.

This clonotype came up a few times. This sequence joins TRBV25-1 and TRBJ2-1, with a tentative D call TRBD1 (7 bases). V lost 3 bases and J lost 4, with 10 bases in between. This CDR3 contains 14 residues. Germline-derived CDR1 and CDR2 are MGHDK and SYGVNS. CDR3 residues: CASSEAGGYNEQFF. CDR3 nucleotide sequence: TGTGCCAGCAGTGAGGCAGGGGGGTACAATGAGCAGTTCTTC.